These 13 T cell receptor beta chains came from one sample sequenced in a study of CD8 T cells in Susac syndrome. With random hexamers, roughly 0.45 to 1 ug RNA was reverse transcribed. MiXCR was run by TCRdb on the immunoSEQ multiplex PCR reads, yielding one entry per CDR3 protein. The sample has about 23,000 distinct CDR3 sequences, roughly 95% seen once. Sample: CD8+ T cells from PBMCs. These receptors were taken from a human donor with Susac syndrome.

The chain carries TRBV4-1 and TRBJ2-3; 8 positions match TRBD2. This CDR3 comprises 20 residues. V lost 4 bases and J lost 5; bases outside the gene matches: 23. Germline CDR1 MGHRA, CDR2 YSYEKL. CDR3 residues: CASSPVGVSGKAGRIDTQYF. The DNA for the CDR3 is TGCGCCAGCAGCCCAGTCGGGGTTAGCGGGAAAGCCGGTAGGATAGATACGCAGTATTTT.

The genes are TRBV13 and TRBJ2-3, with TRBD2 as a possible D gene (6 bases). CDR3 length equals 15 residues. CDR1 is PRHDT and CDR2 is FYEKMQ in the germline V gene (reference sequence). Deletions cut 2 bases from V and 5 bases from J, with 14 bases between. Here the CDR3 reads CASSLSGEEVDTQYF. DNA for the CDR3: TGTGCCAGCAGCTTATCGGGGGAGGAAGTAGATACGCAGTATTTT. Filled out from reference TRBV13 and TRBJ2-3, the complete variable domain reads AAGVIQSPRHLIKEKRETATLKCYPIPRHDTVYWYQQGPGQDPQFLISFYEKMQSDKGSIPDRFSAQQFSDYHSELNMSSLELGDSALYFCASSLSGEEVDTQYFGPGTRLTVL.

The V and J genes are TRBV2 and TRBJ2-5, with D possibly matching TRBD2 (5 bases). The CDR3 extends over 15 amino acids. The germline V gene encodes CDR1 SNHLY and CDR2 FYNNEI. Trimming took off 3 bases at V and 1 base at J, with 12 bases between the two ends. The CDR3 reads CASSDPGNPQETQYF. CDR3 in DNA: TGTGCCAGCAGTGATCCGGGGAACCCCCAAGAGACCCAGTACTTC.

The chain recombines TRBV12-3 or TRBV12-4 with TRBJ1-5; the match to TRBD1 covers 10 bases. Germline trimming cut 7 bases from V and 8 bases from J; bases unmatched to any gene: 11. This CDR3 is 15 amino acids long. DNA of the CDR3: TGTGCCAGCACCAGGGACAGGGGCGAAGTAAAGCCCCAGCATTTT. It translates to CASTRDRGEVKPQHF.

The chain has TRBV28 and TRBJ1-3; D is uncertain. Trimming took off 5 bases at V and 0 bases at J, with 11 bases between the two ends. The length of the CDR3 is 15 residues. Per germline, CDR1 MDHEN and CDR2 SYDVKM. Here the CDR3 reads CASSPYTSSGNTIYF. The CDR3 DNA is TGTGCCAGCAGTCCGTACACGAGCTCTGGAAACACCATATATTTT.

The chain employs TRBV19 and TRBJ2-3; D is possibly TRBD1 (5 bases). The CDR3 length is 14 residues. CDR1 is LNHDA, CDR2 SQIVND, per germline (reference sequence). Trimming shortened V by 5 bases and J by 0 bases, and 9 bases separated the two germline ends. Here the CDR3 reads CASSPDSSTDTQYF. The DNA for the CDR3 is TGTGCCAGTAGTCCAGACAGTAGCACAGATACGCAGTATTTT.

The rearrangement joins TRBV7-9 to TRBJ2-5; TRBD1 might be the D (6 bases). Deletions cut 1 base from V and 4 bases from J, with 16 bases between. The CDR3 is made up of 16 amino acids. CDR1 and CDR2 from the germline V gene are SEHNR and FQNEAQ (reference sequence). The CDR3, as DNA: TGTGCCAGCAGCTTAGTCCCCTTGGACAGCCCAGAGACCCAGTACTTC. Its translation is CASSLVPLDSPETQYF. Using reference TRBV7-9 and TRBJ2-5 for the parts outside the CDR3, the full variable domain is DTGVSQNPRHKITKRGQNVTFRCDPISEHNRLYWYRQTLGQGPEFLTYFQNEAQLEKSRLLSDRFSAERPKGSFSTLEIQRTEQGDSAMYLCASSLVPLDSPETQYFGPGTRLLVL.

The rearrangement links TRBV12-3 or TRBV12-4 to TRBJ1-2, with D hard to call. The V end lost 1 base, the J end lost 1 base, and 7 bases lay between the germline ends. The CDR3 covers 14 residues. The CDR3 spells CASSLDGVNYGYTF. The CDR3 region has the DNA TGTGCCAGCAGTTTAGACGGAGTTAACTATGGCTACACCTTC.

The chain joins TRBV28 to TRBJ2-1; 7 nucleotides align to TRBD2. The CDR3 runs to 16 residues. After removal of 2 bases from V and 4 bases from J, the junction contained 8 bases not matched to a gene. Germline CDR1 reads MDHEN; CDR2 reads SYDVKM. Here the CDR3 DNA reads TGTGCCAGCAGTTTAAGGGAGGGGCGGTTGTACAATGAGCAGTTCTTC. This gives the protein CASSLREGRLYNEQFF.

The chain joins TRBV7-9 to TRBJ1-1, with a tentative D call TRBD1 (5 bases). The CDR3 is made up of 13 amino acids. V lost 5 bases, J lost 7 bases, and 14 bases lay in between. Looked up from germline, CDR1 is SEHNR and CDR2 is FQNEAQ (reference sequence). The CDR3 DNA follows: TGTGCCAGCAGCCCACAGACAGCCTTTGAAGCTTTCTTT. Translated: CASSPQTAFEAFF.

The V call is TRBV27, the J call TRBJ2-5; tentative D call: TRBD2 (5 bases). The CDR3 has 14 amino acids. V was cut by 4 bases and J by 1 base, with 10 bases left in between. Germline CDR1 MNHEY, CDR2 SMNVEV (reference sequence). The CDR3 DNA follows: TGTGCCAGCAGTTCCAGACTACCCCAAGAGACCCAGTACTTC. Its translation: CASSSRLPQETQYF.

This rearrangement joins TRBV14 to TRBJ2-7, with TRBD2 matching over 10 bases. The V segment lost 1 base and the J segment 0 bases; nucleotides outside the gene matches: 6. The CDR3 extends over 17 amino acids. Looked up from germline, CDR1 is SGHDN and CDR2 is FVKESK. The chain's CDR3 is CASSQAPSGGLSYEQYF. The CDR3 DNA follows: TGTGCCAGCAGCCAAGCCCCTAGCGGGGGCCTCTCCTACGAGCAGTACTTC.

This chain joins TRBV18 and TRBJ2-1; 11 nucleotides agree with TRBD2. With 8 bases clipped from V and 2 bases from J, the junction kept 8 bases outside the gene matches. This CDR3 region has 16 residues. Looked up from germline, CDR1 is KGHSH and CDR2 is LQKENI. Written as DNA, the CDR3 is TGTGCCAGCACGTTAGCGGGGGGGATCACCTACAATGAGCAGTTCTTC. Translated: CASTLAGGITYNEQFF.